These 24 T cell receptor beta chains came from one sample sequenced in a study of T cell responses to AZD1222 COVID-19 vaccine. Sequencing used immunoSEQ multiplex PCR; TCRdb keeps in-frame clones, though not all of them. Altogether approximately 110,000 clones are present, around 93% being singletons, with the ten largest covering 7.9%. Sequenced material: peripheral blood, taken 28 days after the second AZD1222 dose. The receptors were gathered from an adult who received the AZD1222 COVID-19 vaccine.

The chain is built from TRBV6-4 and TRBJ2-2, with TRBD1 identical over 9 bases. After removal of 5 bases from V and 0 bases from J, the junction contained 4 bases not matched to a gene. This CDR3 spans 16 amino acids. Germline CDR1 reads MRHNA; CDR2 reads SNTAGT. In DNA form, the CDR3 reads TGTGCCAGCAGTTCCACAGGGGGCGCGAACACCGGGGAGCTGTTTTTT. Protein product: CASSSTGGANTGELFF.

The V and J genes are TRBV7-6 and TRBJ2-3; the match to TRBD2 covers 13 bases. V lost 6 bases to trimming and J lost 1 base; unmatched junction nucleotides: 4. Germline V CDR1 and CDR2: SGHVS, FNYEAQ. This CDR3 is built from 16 residues. CDR3 sequence reads: CASSRTSGSGTDTQYF. Here the CDR3 DNA reads TGTGCCAGCAGTCGGACTAGCGGGAGCGGCACAGATACGCAGTATTTT.

The chain couples TRBV28 to TRBJ1-2; D not resolved. The V gene's germline CDR1 is MDHEN and CDR2 SYDVKM. V was cut by 1 base and J by 13 bases, with 10 bases left in between. The CDR3 spans 11 residues. The chain's CDR3 is CASSLSGEITF. Written as DNA, the CDR3 is TGTGCCAGCAGTTTATCTGGGGAGATCACCTTC.

In DNA, the CDR3 is TGTGCCAGCAAGTCTGGAGGGGGATACACCGGGGAGCTGTTTTTT. Its translation: CASKSGGGYTGELFF. The chain recombines TRBV6-5 with TRBJ2-2, with D perhaps being TRBD1 or TRBD2 (6 bases each). Germline CDR1 reads MNHEY; CDR2 reads SVGAGI. Trimming took 7 bases from V and 3 from J, leaving 15 bases between them. CDR3 length: 15 amino acids.

V usage is TRBV15 and J usage is TRBJ2-1, with 9 bases that match TRBD1. There are 18 residues in the CDR3. Unmatched junction bases numbered 10, after V lost 2 bases and J lost 2 bases. From germline, CDR1 is LNHNV and CDR2 YYDKDF (reference sequence). CDR3 region: CATSRTPGQGVTYNEQFF. The DNA of the CDR3 is TGTGCCACCAGCAGAACACCGGGACAGGGAGTTACCTACAATGAGCAGTTCTTC.

The CDR3 is CSVEAGVGQPQHF. The CDR3 DNA is TGCAGCGTTGAAGCAGGGGTCGGTCAGCCCCAGCATTTT. V is TRBV29-1 and J is TRBJ1-5, with a weak D call TRBD1 (6 bases). The ends were cut back, 1 base at V and 6 bases at J, with 10 bases in the middle. This CDR3 is built from 13 residues. The germline gives CDR1 SQVTM, CDR2 ANQGSEA.

The chain couples TRBV11-3 to TRBJ2-5; D unresolved. V was cut by 1 base and J by 5 bases, with 20 bases left in between. This CDR3 is 17 amino acids long. Per germline, CDR1 SGHNT and CDR2 YENEEA. In nucleotides, the CDR3 is TGTGCCAGCAGCTTAGGACCAATCCGAGAGGCGCAGGAGACCCAGTACTTC. It specifies CASSLGPIREAQETQYF.

This clone occurred once. The chain has TRBV10-3 and TRBJ2-7, with TRBD2 matching over 10 bases. The CDR3 length is 14 residues. The ends lost 8 bases at V and 5 bases at J; junction bases unmatched: 9. Per germline, CDR1 ENHRY and CDR2 SYGVKD. The CDR3 coding sequence is TGTGCCATCGGAAGCGGGAGGGCCTCTAACGAGCAGTACTTC. Translated: CAIGSGRASNEQYF.

The rearrangement uses TRBV6-6 and TRBJ1-2; no firm D call. This CDR3 is 16 amino acids long. Per the germline V gene, CDR1 is MNHNY and CDR2 is SVGAGI (reference sequence). V was clipped by 8 bases and J by 0 bases, with 19 bases between them. The CDR3 nucleotides read TGTGCCAGCTCGGGCCAGGTCCTCTCAACTAACTATGGCTACACCTTC. Residues: CASSGQVLSTNYGYTF.

V usage is TRBV24-1 and J usage is TRBJ1-2, with no clear D. This CDR3 is 13 amino acids long. The V gene's germline CDR1 is KGHDR and CDR2 SFDVKD. Deletions cut 0 bases from V and 7 bases from J, with 8 bases between. In DNA, the CDR3 is TGTGCCACCAGTGATTTGACGGAGTCTGGCTACACCTTC. It specifies CATSDLTESGYTF.

The chain combines TRBV28 with TRBJ1-5; D unclear. The CDR3 loop spans 14 amino acids. In germline, CDR1 is MDHEN, CDR2 SYDVKM. Trimming removed 7 bases from V and 7 bases from J, with 17 bases in between. Here the CDR3 reads CASIQQVARQPQHF. CDR3 sequence (DNA): TGTGCCAGCATACAGCAGGTGGCCCGCCAGCCCCAGCATTTT.

V and J are TRBV27 and TRBJ1-1, with 11 bases lining up with TRBD1. The CDR3 is 17 residues long. Germline CDR1 reads MNHEY; CDR2 reads SMNVEV (reference sequence). The V and J ends lost 5 bases and 1 base, in that order; junction bases with no gene match: 9. The CDR3 DNA reads TGTGCCAGCAGTCCCGGGGGACAGGGGGGTAGGAACACTGAAGCTTTCTTT. It is translated as CASSPGGQGGRNTEAFF.

This sequence joins TRBV3-1 (or the pseudogene TRBV3-2) and TRBJ1-6; no clear D gene. This CDR3 is built from 16 residues. Looked up from germline, CDR1 is LGHDT and CDR2 is YNNKEL (reference sequence). V gave up 2 bases and J gave up 7 bases, with 15 bases separating them. The CDR3 DNA reads TGTGCCAGCAGCCAAATGACGGAGATTGCCAATTCACCCCTCCACTTT. Its protein product is CASSQMTEIANSPLHF.

The chain uses TRBV27 and TRBJ1-5; D remains unclear. This CDR3 is built from 16 residues. V lost 2 bases, J lost 6 bases, and 17 bases lay in between. Germline CDR1 and CDR2: MNHEY and SMNVEV (reference sequence). In DNA form, the CDR3 reads TGTGCCAGCAGTTTAAAGGTTCCCGCATTGGGTCAGCCCCAGCATTTT. This sequence encodes CASSLKVPALGQPQHF.

The genes are TRBV6-5 and TRBJ1-1; no firm D call. This CDR3 is 14 amino acids long. CDR1 MNHEY and CDR2 SVGAGI come from the germline V gene. The V end lost 4 bases, the J end lost 1 base, and 10 bases lay between the germline ends. The chain's CDR3 is CASSSFPTNTEAFF. CDR3 DNA sequence: TGTGCCAGCAGTTCCTTCCCAACGAACACTGAAGCTTTCTTT.

V usage is TRBV27 and J usage is TRBJ1-5; D might be TRBD1 (6 bases). Germline V lookup: CDR1 MNHEY, CDR2 SMNVEV (reference sequence). Trimming cost V 2 bases and J 7 bases, with 12 bases left between them. The CDR3 covers 14 residues. The CDR3 nucleotides read TGTGCCAGCAGTTTAGTGGGGGGCGCGCAGCCCCAGCATTTT. Amino acids: CASSLVGGAQPQHF.

This clone occurred once. CDR3 residues: CASSGTVSGNTIYF. As DNA, the CDR3 is TGTGCCAGCAGCGGGACAGTCTCTGGAAACACCATATATTTT. The chain links TRBV11-2 to TRBJ1-3, with 7 bases lining up with TRBD1. V dropped 5 bases and J dropped 0; count of bases not matched to a gene: 1. The CDR3 is made up of 14 amino acids. Germline V CDR1 and CDR2: SGHAT, FQNNGV.

This clone was detected once. V is TRBV5-8 and J is TRBJ2-7, with D possibly matching TRBD2 (7 bases). The germline V gene encodes CDR1 SGHTS and CDR2 YDEGEE. CDR3 size: 13 residues. V lost 10 bases and J lost 2, with 16 bases in between. CDR3 residues: CAGRGANPYEQYF. In DNA, the CDR3 is TGTGCCGGGAGGGGGGCAAACCCCTACGAGCAGTACTTC.

The chain employs TRBV28 and TRBJ1-5; tentative D call: TRBD1 (5 bases). Per the germline V gene, CDR1 is MDHEN and CDR2 is SYDVKM. Trimming stripped 5 bases from V and 0 bases from J, with 11 bases between. CDR3 length equals 15 residues. The CDR3 coding sequence is TGTGCCAGCAGTCTGACAGAGTATAGCAATCAGCCCCAGCATTTT. It encodes CASSLTEYSNQPQHF. Combining the CDR3 with reference TRBV28 and TRBJ1-5 gives the whole variable domain DVKVTQSSRYLVKRTGEKVFLECVQDMDHENMFWYRQDPGLGLRLIYFSYDVKMKEKGDIPEGYSVSREKKERFSLILESASTNQTSMYLCASSLTEYSNQPQHFGDGTRLSIL.

The chain has TRBV6-5 and TRBJ1-1; no clear D. The germline V gene encodes CDR1 MNHEY and CDR2 SVGAGI. The CDR3 runs 13 residues. V dropped 0 bases and J dropped 1 base, with 3 bases sitting between them. The CDR3: CASSYSTNTEAFF. The CDR3 DNA follows: TGTGCCAGCAGTTACTCTACGAACACTGAAGCTTTCTTT.

The J gene is TRBJ2-5, the V gene TRBV3-1 (or the pseudogene TRBV3-2); the match to TRBD1 covers 11 bases. There are 16 residues in the CDR3. Germline trimming cut 4 bases from V and 7 bases from J; bases unmatched to any gene: 11. Germline V gene lookup returns CDR1 LGHDT and CDR2 YNNKEL (reference sequence). The DNA of the CDR3 is TGTGCCAGCAGCCGGTCGGACAGGGGGCGCCTTGGGACCCAGTACTTC. Protein: CASSRSDRGRLGTQYF.

The chain has TRBV7-9 and TRBJ2-7; D is uncertain. This CDR3 is built from 14 residues. Deletions cut 1 base from V and 5 bases from J, with 12 bases between. Germline-derived CDR1 and CDR2 are SEHNR and FQNEAQ (reference sequence). CDR3 nucleotide sequence: TGTGCCAGCAGCTTAGGTCCCTCGGTGGACGAGCAGTACTTC. The encoded protein is CASSLGPSVDEQYF.

The chain couples TRBV27 to TRBJ1-2; 10 bases align to TRBD1. The ends lost 5 bases at V and 7 bases at J; junction bases unmatched: 10. Per the germline V gene, CDR1 is MNHEY and CDR2 is SMNVEV (reference sequence). This CDR3 has 15 residues. The CDR3 nucleotides are TGTGCCAGCAGTCCCCTCAGGGACAGGGGTGTTGGCTACACCTTC. Its protein product is CASSPLRDRGVGYTF.

As regards this clone: Distinct nucleotide sequences in the sample also encode this CDR3. The gene calls are TRBV5-1 and TRBJ1-1; D perhaps matches TRBD1 (6 bases). Germline V gives CDR1 SGHRS, CDR2 YFSETQ. CDR3 length: 15 amino acids. The germline V and J ends were trimmed by 0 bases and 0 bases, with 9 bases remaining between them. Written as DNA, the CDR3 is TGCGCCAGCAGCTTGGCAGGACAGATGAACACTGAAGCTTTCTTT. It yields the protein CASSLAGQMNTEAFF.